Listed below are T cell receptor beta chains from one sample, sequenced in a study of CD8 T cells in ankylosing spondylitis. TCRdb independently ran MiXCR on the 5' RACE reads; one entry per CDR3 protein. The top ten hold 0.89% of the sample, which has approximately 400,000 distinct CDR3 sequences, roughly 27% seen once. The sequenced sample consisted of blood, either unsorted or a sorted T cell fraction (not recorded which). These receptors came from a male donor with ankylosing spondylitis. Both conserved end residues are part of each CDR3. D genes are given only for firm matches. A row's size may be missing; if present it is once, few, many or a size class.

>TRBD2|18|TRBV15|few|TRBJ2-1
CATSRGLAGGPRYNEQFF
TGTGCCACCAGCAGAGGACTAGCGGGAGGGCCTCGGTACAATGAGCAGTTCTTC
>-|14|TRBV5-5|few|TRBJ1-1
CASSFGGGRTEAFF
TGTGCCAGCAGCTTTGGTGGGGGGCGGACTGAAGCTTTCTTT
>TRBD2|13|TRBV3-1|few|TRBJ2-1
CASSQAGGNEQFF
TGTGCCAGCAGCCAAGCGGGAGGTAATGAGCAGTTCTTC
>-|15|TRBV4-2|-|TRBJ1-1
CASSQGVGENTEAFF
TGTGCCAGCAGCCAAGGGGTCGGGGAGAACACTGAAGCTTTCTTT
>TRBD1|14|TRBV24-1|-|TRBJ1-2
CATSDWDRVTGYTF
TGTGCCACCAGTGACTGGGACAGGGTGACTGGCTACACCTTC
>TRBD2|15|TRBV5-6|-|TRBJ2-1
CASRSGLAGAHEQFF
TGTGCCAGCAGGTCCGGACTAGCGGGAGCACATGAGCAGTTCTTC
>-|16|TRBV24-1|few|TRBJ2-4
CATSDPGILAKNIQYF
TGTGCCACCAGTGACCCCGGGATCCTAGCCAAAAACATTCAGTACTTC
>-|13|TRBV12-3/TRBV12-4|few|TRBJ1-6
CASSPGFQSPLHF
TGTGCCAGCAGTCCAGGGTTTCAGTCACCCCTCCACTTT
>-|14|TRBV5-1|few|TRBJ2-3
CASSSGSWTDTQYF
TGCGCCAGCAGCTCCGGGTCCTGGACAGATACGCAGTATTTT
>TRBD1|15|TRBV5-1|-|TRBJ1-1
CASSRGTGGITEAFF
TGCGCCAGCAGCAGGGGCACAGGGGGCATTACTGAAGCTTTCTTT
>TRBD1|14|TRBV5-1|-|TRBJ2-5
CASSLTGLGETQYF
TGCGCCAGCAGTCTGACAGGGCTGGGAGAGACCCAGTACTTC
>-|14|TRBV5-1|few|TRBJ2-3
CASSLGTYPDTQYF
TGCGCCAGCAGCTTGGGGACTTACCCAGATACGCAGTATTTT
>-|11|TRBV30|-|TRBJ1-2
CAWTGSYGYTF
TGTGCCTGGACAGGGAGCTATGGCTACACCTTC
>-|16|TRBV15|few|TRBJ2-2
CATSRGGGGTGGELFF
TGTGCCACCAGCAGAGGAGGAGGGGGGACGGGCGGGGAGCTGTTTTTT
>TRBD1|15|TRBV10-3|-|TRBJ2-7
CAISESQGEFNEQYF
TGTGCCATCAGTGAGTCGCAGGGGGAATTTAACGAGCAGTACTTC
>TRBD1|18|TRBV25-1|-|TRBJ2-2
CASSDYRGPAYPTGELFF
TGTGCCAGCAGTGACTACAGGGGGCCTGCGTACCCTACCGGGGAGCTGTTTTTT
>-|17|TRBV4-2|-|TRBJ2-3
CASSQEGQRVITDTQYF
TGTGCCAGCAGCCAAGAGGGCCAGCGGGTGATCACAGATACGCAGTATTTT
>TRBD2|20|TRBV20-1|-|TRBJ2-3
CSARGTSGNDRVSLTDTQYF
TGCAGTGCTAGAGGGACTAGCGGGAACGACCGGGTATCCCTCACAGATACGCAGTATTTT
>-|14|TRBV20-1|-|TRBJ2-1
CSASFRGLVDEQFF
TGCAGTGCTAGTTTCAGGGGTTTGGTGGATGAGCAGTTCTTC
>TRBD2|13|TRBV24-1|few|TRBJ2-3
CATRGSGTDTQYF
TGTGCCACCCGTGGTAGCGGGACAGATACGCAGTATTTT
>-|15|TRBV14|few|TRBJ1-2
CASSQGSPGLGGYTF
TGTGCCAGCAGCCAAGGGTCTCCGGGTTTGGGTGGCTACACCTTC
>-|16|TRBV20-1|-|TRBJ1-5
CSASGGAGRANQPQHF
TGCAGTGCTAGTGGTGGAGCAGGCCGAGCCAATCAGCCCCAGCATTTT
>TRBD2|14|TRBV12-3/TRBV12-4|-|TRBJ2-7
CASSLTSGSSEQYF
TGTGCCAGCAGTTTGACTAGCGGGAGTAGCGAGCAGTACTTC
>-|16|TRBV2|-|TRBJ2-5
CASNGPGRSYQETQYF
TGTGCCAGCAACGGACCGGGACGGTCGTACCAAGAGACCCAGTACTTC
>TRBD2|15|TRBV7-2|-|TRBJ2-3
CASSLVAGTTDTQYF
TGTGCCAGCAGCTTAGTAGCGGGAACCACAGATACGCAGTATTTT
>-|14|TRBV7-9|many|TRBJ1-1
CASSLASVNTEAFF
TGTGCCAGCAGCTTAGCTTCAGTGAACACTGAAGCTTTCTTT
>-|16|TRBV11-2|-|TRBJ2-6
CASSRERLSGANVLTF
TGTGCCAGCAGCCGGGAGCGGCTCTCTGGGGCCAACGTCCTGACTTTC
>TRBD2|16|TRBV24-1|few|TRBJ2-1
CATSRLAGDLSNEQFF
TGTGCCACCAGTCGGCTAGCGGGAGATTTGAGCAATGAGCAGTTCTTC
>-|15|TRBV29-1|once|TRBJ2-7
CSVESRGKVAYEQYF
TGCAGCGTTGAATCTCGCGGGAAGGTGGCTTACGAGCAGTACTTC
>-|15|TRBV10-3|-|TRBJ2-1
CAIGASQGGYNEQFF
TGTGCCATTGGGGCTTCGCAGGGGGGTTACAATGAGCAGTTCTTC
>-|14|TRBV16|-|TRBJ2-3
CASSQSQITDTQYF
TGTGCCAGCAGCCAATCCCAAATCACAGATACGCAGTATTTT
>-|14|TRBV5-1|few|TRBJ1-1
CASSFQGRETEAFF
TGCGCCAGCAGCTTTCAGGGGAGGGAGACTGAAGCTTTCTTT
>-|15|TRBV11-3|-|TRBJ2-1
CASSLDQGPADEQFF
TGTGCCAGCAGCTTAGATCAAGGACCAGCGGATGAGCAGTTCTTC
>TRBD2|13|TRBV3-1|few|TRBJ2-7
CASSELAGVVQYF
TGTGCCAGCAGCGAGCTAGCGGGAGTGGTGCAGTACTTC
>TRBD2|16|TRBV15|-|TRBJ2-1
CATSTGLVQQWDEQFF
TGTGCCACCAGCACAGGACTAGTACAGCAGTGGGATGAGCAGTTCTTC
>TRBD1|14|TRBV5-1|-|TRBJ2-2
CASSSRTGTGELFF
TGCGCCAGCAGCTCCCGGACAGGGACCGGGGAGCTGTTTTTT
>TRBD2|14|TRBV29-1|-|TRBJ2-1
CSVQPGLADNEQFF
TGCAGCGTCCAACCGGGACTAGCGGACAATGAGCAGTTCTTC
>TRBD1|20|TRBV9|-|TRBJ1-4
CASSVGRWDRIPSYNEKLFF
TGTGCCAGCAGCGTAGGGAGATGGGACAGGATTCCTTCTTACAATGAAAAACTGTTTTTT
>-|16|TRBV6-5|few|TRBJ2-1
CASSYSRETHYNEQFF
TGTGCCAGCAGTTATTCCCGGGAGACCCACTACAATGAGCAGTTCTTC
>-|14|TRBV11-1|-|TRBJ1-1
CASSLEATNTEAFF
TGTGCCAGCAGCTTAGAGGCTACGAACACTGAAGCTTTCTTT
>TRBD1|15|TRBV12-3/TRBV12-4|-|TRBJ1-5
CASRQTGGADQPQHF
TGTGCCAGCAGACAAACAGGGGGCGCGGATCAGCCCCAGCATTTT
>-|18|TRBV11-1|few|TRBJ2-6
CASSKIAPGPDGANVLTF
TGTGCCAGCAGCAAAATAGCCCCGGGCCCGGACGGGGCCAACGTCCTGACTTTC
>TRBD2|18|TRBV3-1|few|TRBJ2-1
CASSQVVSGRRSYNEQFF
TGTGCCAGCAGCCAAGTGGTTAGCGGGAGACGATCCTACAATGAGCAGTTCTTC
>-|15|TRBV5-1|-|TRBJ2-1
CASRATSMGADEQFF
TGCGCCAGCCGAGCAACCAGTATGGGCGCGGATGAGCAGTTCTTC
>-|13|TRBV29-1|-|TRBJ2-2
CSVEGTGAGELFF
TGCAGCGTTGAAGGGACGGGGGCCGGGGAGCTGTTTTTT
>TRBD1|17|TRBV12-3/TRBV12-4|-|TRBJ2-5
CASSLTTGTLYQETQYF
TGTGCCAGCAGTTTAACGACAGGGACCCTGTACCAAGAGACCCAGTACTTC
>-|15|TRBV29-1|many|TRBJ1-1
CSVLTGRAVNTEAFF
TGCAGCGTACTCACTGGTAGGGCCGTGAACACTGAAGCTTTCTTT
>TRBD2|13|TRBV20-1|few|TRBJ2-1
CSAGTSGISEQFF
TGCAGCGCCGGGACTAGCGGGATCAGTGAGCAGTTCTTC
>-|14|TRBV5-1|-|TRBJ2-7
CASKLSGGWDEQYF
TGCGCCAGCAAACTCTCTGGGGGTTGGGACGAGCAGTACTTC
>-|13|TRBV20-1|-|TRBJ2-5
CSAPPTREETQYF
TGCAGTGCTCCCCCGACCCGAGAAGAGACCCAGTACTTC
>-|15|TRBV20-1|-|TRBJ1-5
CSASLQGMYDQPQHF
TGCAGTGCTAGCCTTCAGGGAATGTACGATCAGCCCCAGCATTTT